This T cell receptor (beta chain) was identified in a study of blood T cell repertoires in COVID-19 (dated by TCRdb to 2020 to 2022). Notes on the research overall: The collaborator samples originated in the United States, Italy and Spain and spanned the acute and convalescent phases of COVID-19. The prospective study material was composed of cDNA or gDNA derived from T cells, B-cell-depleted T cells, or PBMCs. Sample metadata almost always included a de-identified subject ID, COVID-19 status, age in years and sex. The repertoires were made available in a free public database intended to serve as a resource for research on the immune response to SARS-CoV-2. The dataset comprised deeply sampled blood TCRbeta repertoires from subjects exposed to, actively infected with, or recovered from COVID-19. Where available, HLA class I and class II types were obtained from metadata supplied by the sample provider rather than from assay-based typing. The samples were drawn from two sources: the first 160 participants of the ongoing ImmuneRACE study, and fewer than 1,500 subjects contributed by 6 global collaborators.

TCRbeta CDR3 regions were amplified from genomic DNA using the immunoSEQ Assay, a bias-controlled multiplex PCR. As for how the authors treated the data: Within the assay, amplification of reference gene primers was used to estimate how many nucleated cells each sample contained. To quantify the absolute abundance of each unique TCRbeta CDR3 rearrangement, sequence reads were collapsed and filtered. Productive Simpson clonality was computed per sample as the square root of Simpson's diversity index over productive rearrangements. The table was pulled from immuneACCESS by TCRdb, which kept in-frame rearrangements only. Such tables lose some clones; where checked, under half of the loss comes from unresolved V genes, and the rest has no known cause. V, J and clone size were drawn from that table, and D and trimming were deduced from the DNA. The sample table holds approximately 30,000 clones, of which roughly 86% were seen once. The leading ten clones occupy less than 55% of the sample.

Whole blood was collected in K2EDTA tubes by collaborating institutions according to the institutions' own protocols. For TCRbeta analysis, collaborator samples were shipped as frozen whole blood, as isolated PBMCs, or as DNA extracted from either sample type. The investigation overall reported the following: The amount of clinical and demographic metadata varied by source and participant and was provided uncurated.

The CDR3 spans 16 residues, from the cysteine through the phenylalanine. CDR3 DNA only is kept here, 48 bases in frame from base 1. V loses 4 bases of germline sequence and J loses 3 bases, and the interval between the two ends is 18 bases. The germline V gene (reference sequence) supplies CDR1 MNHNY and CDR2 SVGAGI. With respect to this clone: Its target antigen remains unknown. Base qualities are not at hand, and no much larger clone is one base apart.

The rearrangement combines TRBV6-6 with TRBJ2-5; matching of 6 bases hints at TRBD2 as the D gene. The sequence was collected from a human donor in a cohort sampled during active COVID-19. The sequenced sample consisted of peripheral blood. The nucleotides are TGTGCCAGCAGTTCTGGGGCGGGGATGGTGGAAGAGACCCAGTACTTC. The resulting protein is CASSSGAGMVEETQYF.